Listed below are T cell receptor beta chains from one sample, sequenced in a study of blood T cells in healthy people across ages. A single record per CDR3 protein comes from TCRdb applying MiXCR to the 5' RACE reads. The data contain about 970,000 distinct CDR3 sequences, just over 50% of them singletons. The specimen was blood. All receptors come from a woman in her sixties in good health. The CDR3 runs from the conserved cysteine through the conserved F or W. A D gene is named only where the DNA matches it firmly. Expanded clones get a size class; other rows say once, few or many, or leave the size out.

CDR3aa: CASSLDTRERQYF
CDR3nt: TGTGCCAGCAGCTTAGATACTCGGGAGCGGCAGTATTTT
abundance: NA
j_gene: TRBJ2-3
d_gene: NA
v_gene: TRBV11-3

CDR3aa: CASRATWETQYF
CDR3nt: TGTGCCAGCAGAGCTACTTGGGAGACCCAGTACTTC
abundance: few
j_gene: TRBJ2-5
d_gene: NA
v_gene: TRBV6-5

CDR3aa: CSSTTAEAFF
CDR3nt: TGCAGTTCCACAACCGCTGAAGCTTTCTTT
abundance: NA
j_gene: TRBJ1-1
d_gene: NA
v_gene: TRBV20-1

CDR3aa: CASSSPGRGSYEQYF
CDR3nt: TGTGCCAGCAGTTCCCCCGGCAGGGGAAGCTACGAGCAGTACTTC
abundance: NA
j_gene: TRBJ2-7
d_gene: NA
v_gene: TRBV27

CDR3aa: CASSDPLYGYTF
CDR3nt: TGTGCCAGCAGTGATCCCCTTTATGGCTACACCTTC
abundance: NA
j_gene: TRBJ1-2
d_gene: NA
v_gene: TRBV6-1

CDR3aa: CASSIAVQGYYEQYF
CDR3nt: TGTGCCAGTAGTATAGCCGTACAGGGCTACTACGAGCAGTACTTC
abundance: once
j_gene: TRBJ2-7
d_gene: NA
v_gene: TRBV19

CDR3aa: CASSFISGTGYYNEQFF
CDR3nt: TGTGCCAGCAGCTTTATTTCCGGGACAGGGTACTACAATGAGCAGTTCTTC
abundance: NA
j_gene: TRBJ2-1
d_gene: TRBD1
v_gene: TRBV7-9

CDR3aa: CASSLAAPGEQYF
CDR3nt: TGTGCCAGCAGTTTGGCAGCCCCTGGGGAGCAGTACTTC
abundance: NA
j_gene: TRBJ2-7
d_gene: NA
v_gene: TRBV28

CDR3aa: CASDREGFQNQPQHF
CDR3nt: TGTGCCAGCGACAGGGAAGGATTTCAAAATCAGCCCCAGCATTTT
abundance: NA
j_gene: TRBJ1-5
d_gene: TRBD1
v_gene: TRBV27

CDR3aa: CASSLGYVPDTQYF
CDR3nt: TGTGCCAGCAGCTTAGGGTACGTGCCAGATACGCAGTATTTT
abundance: few
j_gene: TRBJ2-3
d_gene: NA
v_gene: TRBV7-2

CDR3aa: CASSLYPHRGETQYF
CDR3nt: TGTGCCAGCAGCTTATACCCACATAGGGGAGAGACCCAGTACTTC
abundance: NA
j_gene: TRBJ2-5
d_gene: NA
v_gene: TRBV7-3

CDR3aa: CASSLAGQLNQPQHF
CDR3nt: TGTGCCAGCAGCTTAGCGGGACAGTTGAATCAGCCCCAGCATTTT
abundance: NA
j_gene: TRBJ1-5
d_gene: TRBD1
v_gene: TRBV7-9

CDR3aa: CASSLKGTRPHEQFF
CDR3nt: TGTGCCAGCAGTTTAAAGGGGACGCGTCCCCATGAGCAGTTCTTC
abundance: once
j_gene: TRBJ2-1
d_gene: NA
v_gene: TRBV27

CDR3aa: CAISQLGQSNSPLHF
CDR3nt: TGTGCCATCAGCCAACTTGGACAGTCTAATTCACCCCTCCACTTT
abundance: many
j_gene: TRBJ1-6
d_gene: NA
v_gene: TRBV10-3

CDR3aa: CASRRADTDTQYF
CDR3nt: TGTGCCAGTCGGAGGGCCGATACAGATACGCAGTATTTT
abundance: NA
j_gene: TRBJ2-3
d_gene: NA
v_gene: TRBV6-2/TRBV6-3

CDR3aa: CSARRRELAKNIQYF
CDR3nt: TGCAGTGCCAGACGGAGGGAACTAGCCAAAAACATTCAGTACTTC
abundance: NA
j_gene: TRBJ2-4
d_gene: NA
v_gene: TRBV20-1

CDR3aa: CASGALRDRETQYF
CDR3nt: TGCGCCAGCGGGGCGTTGCGGGATCGGGAGACCCAGTACTTC
abundance: NA
j_gene: TRBJ2-5
d_gene: NA
v_gene: TRBV5-1

CDR3aa: CSARDWRQGSETQYF
CDR3nt: TGCAGTGCTAGAGATTGGCGACAGGGGTCGGAGACCCAGTACTTC
abundance: NA
j_gene: TRBJ2-5
d_gene: TRBD1
v_gene: TRBV20-1

CDR3aa: CAWSSGRGTSYEQYF
CDR3nt: TGTGCCTGGAGTTCGGGCAGGGGGACTTCCTACGAGCAGTACTTC
abundance: NA
j_gene: TRBJ2-7
d_gene: NA
v_gene: TRBV30

CDR3aa: CSAEASGRASNEQFF
CDR3nt: TGCAGTGCTGAGGCAAGCGGGAGGGCCAGCAATGAGCAGTTCTTC
abundance: NA
j_gene: TRBJ2-1
d_gene: TRBD2
v_gene: TRBV20-1

CDR3aa: CASSLHPSRGGQETQYF
CDR3nt: TGTGCCAGCAGCTTACACCCCTCACGGGGGGGCCAAGAGACCCAGTACTTC
abundance: NA
j_gene: TRBJ2-5
d_gene: TRBD2
v_gene: TRBV7-2

CDR3aa: CASSKGAGPPSGANVLTF
CDR3nt: TGTGCCAGCAGCAAAGGGGCAGGGCCCCCCTCTGGGGCCAACGTCCTGACTTTC
abundance: few
j_gene: TRBJ2-6
d_gene: NA
v_gene: TRBV21-1

CDR3aa: CAISESQGGGGTDTQYF
CDR3nt: TGTGCCATCAGTGAGTCCCAGGGCGGCGGGGGCACAGATACGCAGTATTTT
abundance: NA
j_gene: TRBJ2-3
d_gene: NA
v_gene: TRBV10-3

CDR3aa: CASSQGAFMGGRTPYNEQFF
CDR3nt: TGCGCCAGCAGCCAAGGGGCATTTATGGGCGGGAGGACGCCCTACAATGAGCAGTTCTTC
abundance: NA
j_gene: TRBJ2-1
d_gene: TRBD2
v_gene: TRBV4-3

CDR3aa: CATRWGTGDGYTF
CDR3nt: TGTGCCACACGGTGGGGGACAGGGGATGGCTACACCTTC
abundance: NA
j_gene: TRBJ1-2
d_gene: TRBD1
v_gene: TRBV2

CDR3aa: CASSSNPRLAGQETQYF
CDR3nt: TGTGCCAGCAGTTCCAACCCACGACTAGCGGGACAAGAGACCCAGTACTTC
abundance: NA
j_gene: TRBJ2-5
d_gene: TRBD2
v_gene: TRBV27

CDR3aa: CSVEKGGYGYTF
CDR3nt: TGCAGCGTTGAAAAGGGGGGCTATGGCTACACCTTC
abundance: NA
j_gene: TRBJ1-2
d_gene: NA
v_gene: TRBV29-1

CDR3aa: CASSLAGLAGFEQYF
CDR3nt: TGTGCCAGCAGTTTAGCGGGACTAGCGGGATTCGAGCAGTACTTC
abundance: NA
j_gene: TRBJ2-7
d_gene: TRBD2
v_gene: TRBV12-3/TRBV12-4

CDR3aa: CASSEGVVTDYYEQYF
CDR3nt: TGCGCCAGCAGCGAGGGGGTCGTGACAGATTACTACGAGCAGTACTTC
abundance: NA
j_gene: TRBJ2-7
d_gene: NA
v_gene: TRBV5-1

CDR3aa: CASSFGTGASGYTF
CDR3nt: TGCGCCAGCAGCTTTGGGACAGGGGCCTCTGGCTACACCTTC
abundance: NA
j_gene: TRBJ1-2
d_gene: TRBD1
v_gene: TRBV4-1

CDR3aa: CASSLAGIGRTGANVLTF
CDR3nt: TGTGCCAGCAGCTTAGCGGGGATTGGGCGTACTGGGGCCAACGTCCTGACTTTC
abundance: NA
j_gene: TRBJ2-6
d_gene: NA
v_gene: TRBV7-2

CDR3aa: CASSDDVGDEQYF
CDR3nt: TGTGCCAGCAGTGACGACGTCGGGGACGAGCAGTACTTC
abundance: NA
j_gene: TRBJ2-7
d_gene: NA
v_gene: TRBV12-3/TRBV12-4

CDR3aa: CASSLSYEKLFF
CDR3nt: TGTGCCAGCAGTTTGAGTTACGAAAAACTGTTTTTT
abundance: NA
j_gene: TRBJ1-4
d_gene: NA
v_gene: TRBV12-3/TRBV12-4

CDR3aa: CAGQRPCVDGYTF
CDR3nt: TGTGCTGGTCAGCGCCCTTGTGTTGATGGCTACACCTTC
abundance: NA
j_gene: TRBJ1-2
d_gene: NA
v_gene: TRBV7-8

CDR3aa: CASSIDRSGMSDTQYF
CDR3nt: TGTGCCAGTAGTATAGATCGGAGCGGGATGTCAGATACGCAGTATTTT
abundance: NA
j_gene: TRBJ2-3
d_gene: TRBD2
v_gene: TRBV19

CDR3aa: CASPGATGSNYGYTF
CDR3nt: TGTGCCAGCCCGGGCGCAACAGGTTCTAACTATGGCTACACCTTC
abundance: NA
j_gene: TRBJ1-2
d_gene: NA
v_gene: TRBV7-2

CDR3aa: CSMWQGYEQYF
CDR3nt: TGCAGCATGTGGCAGGGCTACGAGCAGTACTTC
abundance: NA
j_gene: TRBJ2-7
d_gene: NA
v_gene: TRBV29-1

CDR3aa: CASSHLRNTGELFF
CDR3nt: TGCGCCAGCAGCCACCTGAGGAACACCGGGGAGCTGTTTTTT
abundance: NA
j_gene: TRBJ2-2
d_gene: NA
v_gene: TRBV4-3

CDR3aa: CASSLGRGADTQYF
CDR3nt: TGTGCCAGCAGCTTAGGGAGGGGTGCGGATACGCAGTATTTT
abundance: NA
j_gene: TRBJ2-3
d_gene: NA
v_gene: TRBV7-9

CDR3aa: CASSPQREGGTDTQYF
CDR3nt: TGTGCCAGCAGCCCCCAGCGGGAGGGTGGCACAGATACGCAGTATTTT
abundance: few
j_gene: TRBJ2-3
d_gene: TRBD2
v_gene: TRBV11-2

CDR3aa: CASSYGAEGVTYEQYF
CDR3nt: TGTGCCAGCAGCTATGGCGCGGAGGGCGTAACCTACGAGCAGTACTTC
abundance: NA
j_gene: TRBJ2-7
d_gene: NA
v_gene: TRBV13

CDR3aa: CASSFGLFAYEQYF
CDR3nt: TGTGCCAGCAGCTTTGGACTGTTTGCTTACGAGCAGTACTTC
abundance: few
j_gene: TRBJ2-7
d_gene: NA
v_gene: TRBV7-2

CDR3aa: CSVGQGRGVEQFF
CDR3nt: TGCAGCGTGGGACAGGGGAGAGGGGTTGAGCAGTTCTTC
abundance: NA
j_gene: TRBJ2-1
d_gene: TRBD1
v_gene: TRBV29-1

CDR3aa: CASSQTVDEYNSPLHF
CDR3nt: TGTGCCAGCAGCCAAACCGTCGACGAATATAATTCACCCCTCCACTTT
abundance: NA
j_gene: TRBJ1-6
d_gene: NA
v_gene: TRBV3-1

CDR3aa: CASSEAMGILNEQFF
CDR3nt: TGTGCCAGCAGCGAGGCAATGGGAATCCTCAATGAGCAGTTCTTC
abundance: NA
j_gene: TRBJ2-1
d_gene: NA
v_gene: TRBV9

CDR3aa: CASSLTGHGEETQYF
CDR3nt: TGTGCCAGCAGCTTAACGGGACATGGGGAAGAGACCCAGTACTTC
abundance: medium-sized
j_gene: TRBJ2-5
d_gene: NA
v_gene: TRBV7-3

CDR3aa: CSVQPRGTYEQYF
CDR3nt: TGCAGCGTCCAGCCCCGGGGGACCTACGAGCAGTACTTC
abundance: NA
j_gene: TRBJ2-7
d_gene: NA
v_gene: TRBV29-1

CDR3aa: CSARKEQVNGELFF
CDR3nt: TGCAGTGCTAGAAAAGAACAGGTTAACGGGGAGCTGTTTTTT
abundance: NA
j_gene: TRBJ2-2
d_gene: NA
v_gene: TRBV20-1

CDR3aa: CASSLTGVHTGELFF
CDR3nt: TGCGCCAGCAGCCTGACGGGAGTCCACACCGGGGAGCTGTTTTTT
abundance: few
j_gene: TRBJ2-2
d_gene: NA
v_gene: TRBV5-1

CDR3aa: CASSLASSGSAGELFF
CDR3nt: TGTGCCAGCAGCTTAGCGTCTAGCGGGAGCGCCGGGGAGCTGTTTTTT
abundance: NA
j_gene: TRBJ2-2
d_gene: TRBD2
v_gene: TRBV7-6

CDR3aa: CASSHTGSHEQYF
CDR3nt: TGTGCCAGCAGCCATACAGGGAGCCACGAGCAGTACTTC
abundance: few
j_gene: TRBJ2-7
d_gene: NA
v_gene: TRBV4-2

CDR3aa: CASSFEPNQVGTQYF
CDR3nt: TGTGCCAGCAGCTTCGAACCTAATCAGGTTGGGACCCAGTACTTC
abundance: few
j_gene: TRBJ2-5
d_gene: NA
v_gene: TRBV11-2

CDR3aa: CASSISGTNNEQFF
CDR3nt: TGCGCCAGCAGCATCTCCGGGACCAACAATGAGCAGTTCTTC
abundance: NA
j_gene: TRBJ2-1
d_gene: NA
v_gene: TRBV5-1